The present T cell receptor (beta chain) was sequenced within a study of T and B cells in COVID-19 patients. Study-wide context: Critical illness requiring mechanical ventilation or extracorporeal membrane oxygenation affected about 60% of the roughly 20 active-infection patients.

BIOMED2 TRB-A/B primer pools were used in multiplex TRB PCR. TCRdb reanalysed the multiplex PCR reads using MiXCR and keeps one entry per CDR3 protein. The repertoire includes about 3,500 distinct CDR3 sequences, 28% of them detected once, and approximately 64% sits in the top ten. Each TRB amplification used roughly 220-550 ng of genomic DNA from blood. The CDR3 has 15 residues. Trimming pared 3 bases from V and 0 bases from J, leaving 11 bases between. Germline V gene data show CDR1 as MGHRA and CDR2 as YSYEKL. The clonotype originates from a human donor with active COVID-19. The donor label of this sample is uncertain. Sequenced sample: blood. The V and J genes are TRBV4-1 and TRBJ2-5; D remains unclear. The CDR3 sequence: CASSHPEGYQETQYF. The DNA for the CDR3 is TGCGCCAGCAGCCATCCGGAAGGATACCAAGAGACCCAGTACTTC.